This T cell receptor (beta chain) was captured in a study of blood T cell repertoires in COVID-19. TCRdb's copy holds only in-frame clones and misses some; the assay was immunoSEQ multiplex PCR. The table has about 300,000 clones, 70% to 90% seen once; the top ten hold over 8%. The CDR3 sequence is 16 residues long. In germline, CDR1 is MGHRA, CDR2 YSYEKL. J gave up 3 bases and V 0 bases, and 7 bases lay outside the gene matches. The sequencing input was peripheral blood. The chain carries TRBV4-1 and TRBJ2-7, with TRBD2 matching over 8 bases. This TCR came from a man aged 18-30 years with active or convalescent COVID-19. CDR3 bases: TGCGCCAGCAGCCAAGATGGCATAGCGGGATTCTACGAGCAGTACTTC. This codes for CASSQDGIAGFYEQYF.